This TCR beta chain stems from a study of T cell responses to AZD1222 COVID-19 vaccine (dated by TCRdb to about 2021). As for the study more broadly: TCR sequencing covered 230 to 250 trial participants: 200 to 220 given two doses of AZD1222 and some 25 given two doses of MenACWY control vaccine. Trial participants were enrolled by age into 18-55, 56-69 and 70-plus year subgroups, with roughly 150, 30 and 60 TCR-sequenced participants respectively.

The CDR3 regions of human TCRbeta chains were subjected to immunosequencing. As for the original processing: Repertoire TCRs were matched against a reference library of SARS-CoV-2-specific TCRs generated with the MIRA antigen-specificity platform. Breadth was defined as the fraction of unique TCRs that were SARS-CoV-2-associated, and depth was defined as the fraction of total T cells that were SARS-CoV-2-associated. Using the MIRA data, each spike-specific TCR was assigned both to the spike region to which the TCR was reactive and to a CD4 or CD8 class. Log10-transformed breadth and depth values were compared by one-way ANOVA with Sidak's multiple comparisons tests. TCRdb retrieved this table from immuneACCESS and kept in-frame rearrangements only. Not all clones are present; in checked studies, unresolved V genes account for under half, and no reason is known for the remainder. From that table come the V and J calls and clone size; the DNA was used to work out D and trimming. This sample holds some 80,000 clones; around 80% were observed only once. 25% to 30% of the sample goes to the ten largest clones.

Including the terminal cysteine and phenylalanine, the CDR3 comprises 15 residues. Only the CDR3 DNA stays, 45 bases, in frame from base 1. The germline V gene sets CDR1 to SNHLY and CDR2 to FYNNEI. The germline V and J ends show losses of 6 bases and 2 bases respectively, and no gene match explains 9 bases of the junction. Study-level results and caveats: Reportedly, almost half of the unique spike-specific TCRs recognized epitopes lying outside the regions that are mutated in the B.1.351 and B.1.1.7 variants. Because no samples from the day 14 peak response were available, repertoires could be characterized only after the peak T cell response. Spike-specific TCR breadth and depth rose significantly after two AZD1222 doses compared with day 0 and with MenACWY recipients. Conclusions about previously exposed vaccinees are limited, since just five or six AZD1222 recipients were seropositive for SARS-CoV-2 at baseline. In the small 56-69-year group, the increase in depth fell short of significance, most likely because of low power. Participants were mostly white British, with more females than males. The authors suggested clonal diversity may have been underestimated. The vaccine-associated CD4 TCRs covered the entire spike protein, and the dominant responses fell in regions 160-218 and 743-854.

Comments on this clone: It has no known antigen specificity. Base qualities are not at hand, and no much larger clone is one base apart.

Explained via the paper, the time point label denotes: about 28 days (+/-7) after the second vaccine dose. Taken with the paper, the label for treatment or condition translates to: meningococcal conjugate vaccine given as trial control. The vaccinee samples were drawn from two UK trials, COV001 and COV002, one of which was a single-blind randomized controlled phase 2/3 trial testing AZD1222 (ChAdOx1 nCoV-19) in healthy adults. Trial participant PBMC samples were collected at day 0 and day 28 after the second dose for TCRbeta chain sequencing. The receptor was isolated from an adult who received the MenACWY meningococcal vaccine as a control. The sequenced sample was peripheral blood, obtained 28 days after the second dose of the MenACWY control vaccine. The chain is made from TRBV2 and TRBJ1-1; TRBD1 fits 7 bases in the junction. The DNA sequence follows: TGTGCCAGCAGCGCTACCGGGACAGCAAACACTGAAGCTTTCTTT. Its amino acids are CASSATGTANTEAFF.